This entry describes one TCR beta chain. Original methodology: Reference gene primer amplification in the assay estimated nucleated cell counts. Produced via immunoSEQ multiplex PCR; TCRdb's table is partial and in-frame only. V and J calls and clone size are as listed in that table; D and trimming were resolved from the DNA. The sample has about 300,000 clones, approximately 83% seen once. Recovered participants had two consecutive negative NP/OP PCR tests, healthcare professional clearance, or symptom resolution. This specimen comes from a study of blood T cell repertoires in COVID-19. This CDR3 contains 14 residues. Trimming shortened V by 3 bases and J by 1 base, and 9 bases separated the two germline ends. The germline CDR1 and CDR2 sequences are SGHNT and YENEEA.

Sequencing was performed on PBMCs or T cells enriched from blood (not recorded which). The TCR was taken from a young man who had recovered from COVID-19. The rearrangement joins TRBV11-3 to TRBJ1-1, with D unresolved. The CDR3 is CASSLGGPNTEAFF. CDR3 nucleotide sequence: TGTGCCAGCAGCTTGGGAGGTCCGAACACTGAAGCTTTCTTT.